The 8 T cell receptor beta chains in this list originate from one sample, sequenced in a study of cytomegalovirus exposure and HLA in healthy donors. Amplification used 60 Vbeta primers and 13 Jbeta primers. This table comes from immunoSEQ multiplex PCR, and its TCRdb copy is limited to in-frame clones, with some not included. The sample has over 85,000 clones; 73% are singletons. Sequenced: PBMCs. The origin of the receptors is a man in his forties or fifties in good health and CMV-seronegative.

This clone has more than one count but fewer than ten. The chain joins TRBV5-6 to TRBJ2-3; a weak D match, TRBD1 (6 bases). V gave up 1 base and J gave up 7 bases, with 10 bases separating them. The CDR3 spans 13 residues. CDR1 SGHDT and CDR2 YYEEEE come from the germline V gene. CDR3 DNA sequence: TGTGCCAGCAGCTTGACACAGGGTTATACGCAGTATTTT. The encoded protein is CASSLTQGYTQYF.

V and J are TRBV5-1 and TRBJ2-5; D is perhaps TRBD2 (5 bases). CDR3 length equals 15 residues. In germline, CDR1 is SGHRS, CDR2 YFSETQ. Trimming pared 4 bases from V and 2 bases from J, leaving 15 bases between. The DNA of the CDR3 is TGCGCCAGCAGCCTCGGGGTGGGCGGGCAAGAGACCCAGTACTTC. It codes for CASSLGVGGQETQYF.

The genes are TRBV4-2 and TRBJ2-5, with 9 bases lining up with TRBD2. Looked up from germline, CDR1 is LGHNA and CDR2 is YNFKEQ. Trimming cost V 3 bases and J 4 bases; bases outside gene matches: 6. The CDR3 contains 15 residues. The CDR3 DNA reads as TGTGCCAGCAGCCAGGAGCGGGGGGATTCAGAGACCCAGTACTTC. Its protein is CASSQERGDSETQYF.

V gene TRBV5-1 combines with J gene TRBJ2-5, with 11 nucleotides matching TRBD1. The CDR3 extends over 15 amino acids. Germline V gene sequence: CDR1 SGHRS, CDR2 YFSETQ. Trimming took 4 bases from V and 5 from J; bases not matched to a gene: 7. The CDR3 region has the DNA TGCGCCAGCAGCATCCAAAGGGACAGGGGGGAGACCCAGTACTTC. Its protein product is CASSIQRDRGETQYF.

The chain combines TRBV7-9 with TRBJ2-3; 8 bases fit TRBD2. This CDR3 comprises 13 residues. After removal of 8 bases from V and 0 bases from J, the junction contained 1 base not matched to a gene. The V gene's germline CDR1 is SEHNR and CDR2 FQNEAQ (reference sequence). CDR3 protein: CASQRGSTDTQYF. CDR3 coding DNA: TGTGCCAGCCAGCGGGGGAGCACAGATACGCAGTATTTT.

CDR3 sequence (DNA): TGTGCCAGCAGTAGGGACAGGGGTGACGAGCAGTACTTC. It translates to CASSRDRGDEQYF. This chain uses TRBV6-1 with TRBJ2-7; 10 bases align to TRBD1. J was trimmed by 5 bases and V by 5 bases; bases with no gene match: 3. The CDR3 is 13 amino acids. The germline V gene encodes CDR1 MNHNS and CDR2 SASEGT.

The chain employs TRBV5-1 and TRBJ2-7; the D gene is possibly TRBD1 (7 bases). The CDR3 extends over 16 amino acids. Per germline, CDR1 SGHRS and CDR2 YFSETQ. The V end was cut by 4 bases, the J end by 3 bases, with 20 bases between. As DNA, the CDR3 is TGCGCCAGCAGCCGACAGGGAGCGGGCTTTAGCTACGAGCAGTACTTC. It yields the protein CASSRQGAGFSYEQYF. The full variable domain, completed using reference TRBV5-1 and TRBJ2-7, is KAGVTQTPRYLIKTRGQQVTLSCSPISGHRSVSWYQQTPGQGLQFLFEYFSETQRNKGNFPGRFSGRQFSNSRSEMNVSTLELGDSALYLCASSRQGAGFSYEQYFGPGTRLTVT.

DNA of the CDR3: TGCGCCAGCAGGGAGGGCCGGTACGAGCAGTACTTC. Its translation is CASREGRYEQYF. The gene calls are TRBV5-1 and TRBJ2-7; maybe TRBD2 (6 bases). This CDR3 comprises 12 residues. The V end was cut by 5 bases, the J end by 4 bases, with 10 bases between. Germline CDR1 reads SGHRS; CDR2 reads YFSETQ.